This T cell receptor beta chain was sequenced in a study of blood T cell repertoires in COVID-19. Under the authors' procedure: The authors estimated nucleated cell counts from reference gene primer amplification. Assay used: immunoSEQ multiplex PCR; TCRdb lists only in-frame clones, some missing. V, J and clone size derive from that table, while D and trimming were established from the DNA sequence. The table has fewer than 85,000 clones, approximately 90% seen once; the top ten hold under 6%. Sequenced: peripheral blood. The receptor comes from a man aged 50 or older with active COVID-19.

The CDR3 loop is CASSQATGGNQPQHF. In nucleotides, the CDR3 is TGTGCCAGCAGCCAAGCTACAGGTGGGAATCAGCCCCAGCATTTT. This rearrangement joins TRBV4-2 to TRBJ1-5; D might be TRBD1 (5 bases). With 1 base removed from V and 4 bases from J, the gap between germline ends came to 11 bases. The CDR3 contains 15 residues. The germline gives CDR1 LGHNA, CDR2 YNFKEQ.